This record covers a single T cell receptor beta chain. The antigen remains unidentified. One junction end disagrees with the germline gene, perhaps due to a read error. Germline CDR1 SEHNR, CDR2 FQNEAQ (reference sequence). The CDR3 contains 14 residues. The data were obtained in a study of Graves' ophthalmopathy and Graves' hyperthyroidism. Findings and caveats of the study: Ophthalmopathy versus stable hyperthyroidism: 13-signature model gave 85% to 90% sensitivity, approximately 80% specificity. Blood shared most expanded thyroid clonotypes above 0.001 frequency.

TCR beta CDR3 amplification used RNA transcripts. HTBI-primed RT-PCR formed the first round, and a multiplex PCR formed the second. TCRdb passed the multiplex PCR reads through MiXCR, listing each CDR3 protein once. Seen here are approximately 640,000 distinct CDR3 sequences, roughly 41% observed once, and the top ten hold 3.3%. Material: peripheral blood. The receptor's source is an adult man with Graves' ophthalmopathy. This chain connects TRBV7-9 to TRBJ2-7; 9 positions agree with TRBD1. This chain's CDR3 is CAGSPLDRGYEQYF. In DNA, the CDR3 is TGTGCCGGCAGCCCCTTAGACAGGGGGTACGAGCAGTACTTC.